A selection of T cell receptor beta chains follows, all from one sample in a study of regulatory T cells in long-lasting Graves disease. TCRdb fed the multiplex PCR reads into MiXCR, producing one record per CDR3 protein. The sample includes 300,000 to 400,000 distinct CDR3 sequences, around 17% of them seen just once. In addition, the sample was reused for a study of T cells in Graves' hyperthyroidism and ophthalmopathy.

This sample comprised peripheral blood mononuclear cells (PBMCs), obtained at new diagnosis, from a patient treated with antithyroid drugs. These receptors were obtained from a man aged 35 to 55 with Graves disease. Both conserved end residues are part of each CDR3. A D gene is named only where the DNA matches it firmly. The size entry is marked missing in some rows and otherwise reads once, few, many or a size class.

J gene | V gene | clone size | D gene | CDR3 length | CDR3 protein | CDR3 DNA
TRBJ2-7 | TRBV28 | NA | NA | 13 | CASMSGLAKEFYF | TGTGCCAGCATGAGCGGATTGGCCAAAGAATTTTACTTC
TRBJ1-1 | TRBV28 | many | NA | 13 | CASSLTGTTEAFF | TGTGCCAGCAGTCTCACAGGGACGACTGAAGCTTTCTTT
TRBJ2-7 | TRBV27 | many | TRBD1 | 13 | CASRRGRFYEQYF | TGTGCCAGCAGAAGGGGGCGCTTCTACGAGCAGTACTTC
TRBJ2-2 | TRBV5-1 | NA | TRBD1 | 15 | CASSLRTGGGRELFF | TGCGCCAGCAGCTTGCGGACAGGGGGAGGCCGGGAGCTGTTTTTT
TRBJ1-4 | TRBV20-1 | many | TRBD1 | 13 | CSAKDRANEKLFF | TGCAGTGCTAAGGACAGGGCTAATGAAAAACTGTTTTTT
TRBJ1-6 | TRBV5-1 | NA | NA | 16 | CASSLAFVEDNSPLHF | TGCGCCAGCAGCTTGGCCTTTGTTGAGGACAATTCACCCCTCCACTTT
TRBJ2-7 | TRBV13 | NA | NA | 14 | CASSLEGVPYEQYF | TGTGCCAGCAGCTTAGAAGGTGTTCCCTACGAGCAGTACTTC
TRBJ2-3 | TRBV7-9 | NA | TRBD2 | 15 | CASSLWGGRPDTQYF | TGTGCCAGCAGCTTATGGGGGGGACGGCCGGATACGCAGTATTTT
TRBJ2-5 | TRBV29-1 | many | NA | 12 | CSVERAPGTQYF | TGCAGCGTAGAGCGGGCTCCAGGGACCCAGTACTTC
TRBJ2-2 | TRBV4-1 | few | NA | 16 | CASSPFGGANTGELFF | TGCGCCAGCAGCCCATTCGGAGGGGCCAACACCGGGGAGCTGTTTTTT
TRBJ1-1 | TRBV29-1 | NA | NA | 15 | CSVVRGNAWNTEAFF | TGCAGCGTTGTGCGTGGAAACGCCTGGAACACTGAAGCTTTCTTT
TRBJ2-6 | TRBV28 | few | NA | 17 | CASSTNRRGSGANVLTF | TGTGCCAGCAGCACGAACCGGCGGGGTAGTGGGGCCAACGTCCTGACTTTC
TRBJ1-5 | TRBV7-2 | few | NA | 14 | CASSLLGGHQPQHF | TGTGCCAGCAGCTTACTCGGCGGGCATCAGCCCCAGCATTTT
TRBJ2-3 | TRBV6-1 | few | TRBD1 | 16 | CASSKGQGQPTDTQYF | TGTGCCAGCAGCAAAGGACAGGGACAGCCCACAGATACGCAGTATTTT
TRBJ1-4 | TRBV5-1 | NA | TRBD1 | 15 | CASSDTGGLDEKLFF | TGCGCCAGCAGCGACACAGGGGGCCTCGATGAAAAACTGTTTTTT
TRBJ2-7 | TRBV6-4 | NA | TRBD1 | 15 | CASRLTQGASYEQYF | TGTGCCAGCAGACTGACTCAGGGGGCATCCTACGAGCAGTACTTC
TRBJ1-6 | TRBV27 | few | NA | 16 | CASRIGKSSYNSPLHF | TGTGCCAGCAGGATAGGGAAGAGCTCCTATAATTCACCCCTCCACTTT
TRBJ1-4 | TRBV20-1 | many | TRBD1 | 17 | CSARNPGQDATNEKLFF | TGCAGTGCTAGAAATCCGGGACAGGATGCAACTAATGAAAAACTGTTTTTT
TRBJ2-3 | TRBV5-4 | many | TRBD2 | 15 | CASSLAGGQGDTQYF | TGTGCCAGCAGCTTAGCGGGGGGGCAGGGAGATACGCAGTATTTT